This TCR beta chain stems from a study of vaccination and CD4 T cells after COVID-19. Overall study: Each convalescent patient was PCR positive for SARS-CoV-2 on nasal swab; nine or ten cases were mild and one severe. Participants were administered two doses of either the BNT162b2 or the mRNA-1273 vaccine. The cells in question were stimulated using overlapping spike peptides derived from SARS-CoV-2, HCoV-NL63, HCoV-OC43 and HCoV-229E.

Treatment defined: approximately nine-day PBMC culture with coronavirus spike peptide pools or control peptides (ViraFEST assay). The study sequenced cultured CD4+ T cell DNA using the Oncomine TCR Beta short-read assay. From CD4+ T cells that had been cultured, genomic DNA was extracted. TCRdb used MiXCR to reprocess the PCR reads, holding one entry per CDR3 protein. The sample lists about 8,900 distinct CDR3 sequences; 64% were seen once. Points on this clonotype: As yet, its antigen is unknown.

Trimming cost V 11 bases and J 0 bases, with 13 bases left between them. The germline CDR1 and CDR2 sequences are KGHDR and SFDVKD. The CDR3 is 13 amino acids. J is TRBJ2-7 and V is TRBV24-1; weak D call: TRBD2 (5 bases). The source is a human donor who had recovered from COVID-19. The sequencing sample was made of CD4+ T cells from blood, cultured in vitro. DNA for the CDR3: TGTGCCAACCCACCCGGGAACTCCTACGAGCAGTACTTC. This sequence encodes CANPPGNSYEQYF.